The rows below give T cell receptor beta chains drawn from one sample of a study of blood T cell repertoires in COVID-19. Profiling relied on immunoSEQ multiplex PCR, and the TCRdb table lists in-frame clones only, not all of them. The sample lists around 130,000 clones, 70% to 80% occurring once. Sequenced: peripheral blood. The receptor set was obtained from a human donor in a cohort sampled during active COVID-19. The CDR3 runs from the conserved cysteine through the conserved F or W. The D gene is left open where the match is weak. Size tells how often a clone was seen (once, few, many) or the class of an expanded clone, and some rows leave it out.

clone size: -
D gene: TRBD1
J gene: TRBJ2-1
V gene: TRBV7-8
CDR3 protein: CASSFGQGANSEQFF
CDR3 DNA: TGTGCCAGCAGCTTCGGACAGGGCGCGAACAGTGAGCAGTTCTTC

clone size: few
D gene: TRBD1
J gene: TRBJ1-3
V gene: TRBV19
CDR3 protein: CATDDRVDTIYF
CDR3 DNA: TGTGCCACCGACGACAGGGTGGACACCATATATTTT

clone size: -
D gene: TRBD1
J gene: TRBJ1-2
V gene: TRBV4-1
CDR3 protein: CASSQKTGAIYGYTF
CDR3 DNA: TGCGCCAGCAGCCAAAAAACAGGGGCGATCTATGGCTACACCTTC

clone size: -
D gene: -
J gene: TRBJ2-1
V gene: TRBV2
CDR3 protein: CASSGQSYNEQFF
CDR3 DNA: TGTGCCAGCAGTGGGCAGTCCTACAATGAGCAGTTCTTC

clone size: -
D gene: -
J gene: TRBJ2-2
V gene: TRBV7-6
CDR3 protein: CASTRSGGLSTGELFF
CDR3 DNA: TGTGCCAGCACCCGGTCGGGGGGCCTTTCCACCGGGGAGCTGTTTTTT

clone size: few
D gene: TRBD1
J gene: TRBJ1-5
V gene: TRBV19
CDR3 protein: CASTRQGRSNQPQHF
CDR3 DNA: TGTGCCAGTACCCGACAGGGAAGGAGCAATCAGCCCCAGCATTTT

clone size: -
D gene: -
J gene: TRBJ1-5
V gene: TRBV30
CDR3 protein: CAWRQGGNQPQHF
CDR3 DNA: TGTGCCTGGAGGCAGGGTGGAAATCAGCCCCAGCATTTT

clone size: once
D gene: -
J gene: TRBJ1-1
V gene: TRBV18
CDR3 protein: CASSPAGVGTEAFF
CDR3 DNA: TGTGCCAGCTCACCAGCAGGGGTGGGCACTGAAGCTTTCTTT

clone size: -
D gene: TRBD2
J gene: TRBJ2-2
V gene: TRBV5-6
CDR3 protein: CASTQLAGQTGELFF
CDR3 DNA: TGTGCCAGCACCCAACTAGCGGGCCAAACCGGGGAGCTGTTTTTT

clone size: -
D gene: -
J gene: TRBJ1-5
V gene: TRBV7-9
CDR3 protein: CASSLEGGNQPQHF
CDR3 DNA: TGTGCCAGCAGCTTAGAAGGGGGCAATCAGCCCCAGCATTTT

clone size: few
D gene: -
J gene: TRBJ2-1
V gene: TRBV15
CDR3 protein: CATSRDDPSLDEQFF
CDR3 DNA: TGTGCCACCAGCAGAGATGACCCCAGTCTAGATGAGCAGTTCTTC